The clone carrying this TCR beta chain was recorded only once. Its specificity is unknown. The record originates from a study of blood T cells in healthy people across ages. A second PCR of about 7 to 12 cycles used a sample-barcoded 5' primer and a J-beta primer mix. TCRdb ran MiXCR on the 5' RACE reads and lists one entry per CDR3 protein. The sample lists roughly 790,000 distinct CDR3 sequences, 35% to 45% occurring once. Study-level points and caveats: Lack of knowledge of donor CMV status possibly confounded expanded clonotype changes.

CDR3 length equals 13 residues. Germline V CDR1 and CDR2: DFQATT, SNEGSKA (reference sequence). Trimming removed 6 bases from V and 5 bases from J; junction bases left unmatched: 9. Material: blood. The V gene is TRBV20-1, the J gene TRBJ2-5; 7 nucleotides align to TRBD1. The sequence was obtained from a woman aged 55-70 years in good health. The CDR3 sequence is CSAPKGGGETQYF. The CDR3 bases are TGCAGTGCCCCAAAAGGGGGCGGGGAGACCCAGTACTTC.